These 2 T cell receptor beta chains share one sample of origin, sequenced in a study of blood T cell repertoires in COVID-19. The method was immunoSEQ multiplex PCR; TCRdb's version includes in-frame clones alone and lacks a portion of them. Of under 450,000 clones listed, roughly 86% are singletons. Sequencing was done on a sample of peripheral blood. These receptors originate from a human donor with acute or convalescent COVID-19. The donor label of this sample is uncertain.

This chain uses TRBV4-2 with TRBJ1-3, with unresolved D. The CDR3 runs 18 residues. V was pared by 0 bases and J by 4 bases, with 19 bases between. Germline V gene lookup returns CDR1 LGHNA and CDR2 YNFKEQ. CDR3 protein: CASSQEFNREGAGNTIYF. The CDR3 DNA sequence: TGTGCCAGCAGCCAAGAATTTAATCGAGAGGGTGCAGGAAACACCATATATTTT.

This chain joins TRBV19 and TRBJ2-6; TRBD1 agrees at 9 bases. V lost 1 base, J lost 2 bases, and 3 bases stayed unmatched. The CDR3 contains 17 residues. From germline, CDR1 is LNHDA and CDR2 SQIVND (reference sequence). Here the CDR3 reads CASSIGTGEAGANVLTF. The DNA of the CDR3 is TGTGCCAGTAGTATAGGGACAGGGGAGGCTGGGGCCAACGTCCTGACTTTC.